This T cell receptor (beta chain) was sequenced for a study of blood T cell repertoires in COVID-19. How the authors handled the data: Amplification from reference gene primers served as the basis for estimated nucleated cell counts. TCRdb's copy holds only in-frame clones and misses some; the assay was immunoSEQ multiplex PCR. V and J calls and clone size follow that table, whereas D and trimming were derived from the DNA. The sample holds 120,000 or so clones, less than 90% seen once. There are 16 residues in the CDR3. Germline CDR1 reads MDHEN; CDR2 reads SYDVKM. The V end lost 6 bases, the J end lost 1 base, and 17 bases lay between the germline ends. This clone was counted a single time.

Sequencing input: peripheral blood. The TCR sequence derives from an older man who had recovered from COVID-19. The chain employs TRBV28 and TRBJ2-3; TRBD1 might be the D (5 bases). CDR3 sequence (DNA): TGTGCCAGCAGCTTTGTTAGGGGTTCAGGCACAGATACGCAGTATTTT. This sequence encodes CASSFVRGSGTDTQYF.